Following are 23 T cell receptor beta chains from one sample sequenced in a study of T-cell reconstitution after alpha-beta-depleted transplantation in children. TCRbeta library construction was performed incorporating unique molecular identifiers. TCRdb passed the PCR reads through MiXCR, listing each CDR3 protein once. The sample consists of hundreds of thousands of distinct CDR3 sequences, around 13% of them appearing once. This specimen consisted of PBMCs, obtained before TCRalphabeta/CD19-depleted stem cell transplant. These TCRs come from a girl aged 2 to 10 with congenital amegakaryocytic thrombocytopenia, due to receive a stem cell transplant.

The table lists this clonotype with a few counts. CDR3 in amino acids: CASSFGTANTEAFF. CDR3 coding DNA: TGCGCCAGCAGCTTCGGGACAGCGAACACTGAAGCTTTCTTT. This rearrangement joins TRBV5-1 to TRBJ1-1; the match to TRBD1 covers 7 bases. The germline gives CDR1 SGHRS, CDR2 YFSETQ. The ends lost 2 bases at V and 1 base at J; junction bases unmatched: 2. The CDR3 has 14 amino acids.

This clonotype showed up many times. The rearrangement joins TRBV20-1 to TRBJ1-5; D possibly corresponds to TRBD1 (6 bases). The V gene's germline CDR1 is DFQATT and CDR2 SNEGSKA (reference sequence). Trimming removed 7 bases from V and 7 bases from J, with 17 bases in between. The CDR3 contains 13 residues. The CDR3 reads CSVRGGAAQPQHF. Written as DNA, the CDR3 is TGCAGTGTACGTGGGGGCGCAGCCCAGCCCCAGCATTTT.

As regards this clonotype: This clone may be a read error of a much larger clone one base away. The V gene is TRBV11-2, the J gene TRBJ2-1, with 10 positions matching TRBD2. The germline CDR1 and CDR2 sequences are SGHAT and FQNNGV. This CDR3 has 15 amino acids. V dropped 5 bases and J dropped 7; count of bases not matched to a gene: 8. This CDR3 reads CASSIRIAGGNEQFF. CDR3 in DNA: TGTGCCAGCAGCATAAGAATAGCGGGAGGTAATGAGCAGTTCTTC.

This clonotype appeared a few times. The gene calls are TRBV10-3 and TRBJ2-5; 7 nucleotides align to TRBD1. Germline V gives CDR1 ENHRY, CDR2 SYGVKD. The CDR3 is 17 amino acids. The trim removed 3 bases at V and 1 base at J, leaving 11 bases unmatched. CDR3 residues: CAISDLEGADPQETQYF. As DNA, the CDR3 is TGTGCCATCAGTGACCTCGAGGGGGCGGATCCCCAAGAGACCCAGTACTTC.

There are a few counts of this clonotype. The rearrangement links TRBV7-9 to TRBJ2-7, with TRBD1 identical over 8 bases. CDR1 and CDR2 from the germline V gene are SEHNR and FQNEAQ (reference sequence). The CDR3 covers 16 residues. The junction had 12 bases not matched to a gene; V was cut back by 4 bases and J by 4 bases. The CDR3 reads CASSSNDRGQLYEQYF. CDR3 sequence (DNA): TGTGCCAGCAGCTCAAACGACAGGGGCCAGCTTTACGAGCAGTACTTC.

This clonotype was seen only a few times. This chain uses TRBV5-1 with TRBJ2-2, with no clear D. The CDR3 sequence is 16 residues long. The V gene's germline CDR1 is SGHRS and CDR2 YFSETQ. Trimming took off 0 bases at V and 6 bases at J, with 15 bases between the two ends. CDR3 bases: TGCGCCAGCAGCTTGGCCAGTGTAGTGGGCGCCGGGGAGCTGTTTTTT. This translates into CASSLASVVGAGELFF.

This clonotype has a count of ten or more. The rearrangement links TRBV20-1 to TRBJ2-7; D may be TRBD1 or TRBD2 (6 bases each). Germline lookup yields CDR1 DFQATT and CDR2 SNEGSKA (reference sequence). There are 13 residues in the CDR3. Trimming removed 6 bases at V and 3 bases at J, with 15 bases between. The CDR3 sequence is CSAGGPDYYEQYF. In DNA, the CDR3 is TGCAGTGCCGGGGGCCCAGACTACTACGAGCAGTACTTC.

This clonotype was found many times. CDR3 DNA sequence: TGTGCCAGCAGTTACTCGTCCTTCTCGCCCCCCTACGAGCAGTACTTC. Translated, it gives CASSYSSFSPPYEQYF. This chain uses TRBV6-5 with TRBJ2-7, with D unclear. The V and J ends lost 0 bases and 2 bases respectively, with 14 bases between them. CDR3 length: 16 amino acids. The V gene's germline CDR1 is MNHEY and CDR2 SVGAGI.

This clonotype was observed a few times. This chain links TRBV15 with TRBJ2-1; TRBD1 aligns across 10 bases. V lost 5 bases and J lost 6; bases outside the gene matches: 7. Germline lookup yields CDR1 LNHNV and CDR2 YYDKDF (reference sequence). The CDR3 extends over 15 amino acids. CDR3 protein: CATSVDRGRLNEQFF. In DNA, the CDR3 is TGTGCCACCAGCGTAGACAGGGGGCGTCTCAATGAGCAGTTCTTC.

The V call is TRBV7-9, the J call TRBJ1-2; 8 nucleotides line up with TRBD1. CDR1 and CDR2 (germline): SEHNR, FQNEAQ (reference sequence). The CDR3 covers 16 residues. The V segment lost 5 bases and the J segment 4 bases; nucleotides outside the gene matches: 12. The CDR3 region is CASSQGQGGPIYGYTF. In nucleotides, the CDR3 is TGTGCCAGCAGCCAAGGACAGGGAGGGCCTATCTATGGCTACACCTTC.

Many counts were recorded for this clonotype. The chain combines TRBV29-1 with TRBJ1-2; 7 nucleotides match TRBD1. The V and J ends lost 7 bases and 10 bases, in that order; junction bases with no gene match: 15. Germline values: CDR1 SQVTM, CDR2 ANQGSEA. The CDR3 sequence is 13 residues long. CDR3 nucleotide sequence: TGCAGCGCCTTTTCCTACCGGGACAGAGACTACACCTTC. It specifies CSAFSYRDRDYTF.

This clonotype showed up just a few times. This chain joins TRBV7-3 and TRBJ2-5; D gene uncertain. Looked up from germline, CDR1 is SGHTA and CDR2 is FQGTGA. V lost 4 bases and J lost 3, with 12 bases in between. This CDR3 has 14 residues. The CDR3 protein is CASSSHGGEETQYF. The CDR3 coding sequence is TGTGCCAGCAGCTCCCACGGTGGGGAAGAGACCCAGTACTTC.

Comments on this clonotype: Its ends do not fully match the called genes, so a read error is possible. The genes are TRBV20-1 and TRBJ2-7, with 8 bases lining up with TRBD1. This CDR3 is 17 amino acids long. Germline assignment: CDR1 DFQATT and CDR2 SNEGSKA (reference sequence). This chain's CDR3 is CCARDAGQGQPSREQYF. In nucleotides, the CDR3 is TGCTGTGCTAGAGATGCCGGACAGGGTCAACCCTCACGAGAGCAGTACTTC.

The chain has TRBV7-9 and TRBJ1-1; a possible D gene is TRBD1 (6 bases). V lost 3 bases and J lost 8, with 16 bases in between. The germline CDR1 and CDR2 sequences are SEHNR and FQNEAQ (reference sequence). This CDR3 contains 14 residues. CDR3 loop: CASSFGAARGEAFF. CDR3 nucleotides: TGTGCCAGCAGCTTTGGGGCGGCCAGGGGAGAAGCTTTCTTT.

This chain connects TRBV29-1 to TRBJ2-3; TRBD2 might be the D (5 bases). Germline-derived CDR1 and CDR2 are SQVTM and ANQGSEA. There are 16 residues in the CDR3. The V and J ends lost 4 bases and 5 bases respectively, with 22 bases between them. The CDR3 region is CSVGRNRVLAGDTQYF. The CDR3 DNA is TGCAGCGTTGGGCGGAACAGAGTCTTGGCGGGAGATACGCAGTATTTT.

The chain couples TRBV5-1 to TRBJ1-2; 7 bases align to TRBD1. This CDR3 spans 14 amino acids. Germline values: CDR1 SGHRS, CDR2 YFSETQ. The junction had 11 bases not matched to a gene; V was cut back by 4 bases and J by 8 bases. The DNA of the CDR3 is TGCGCCAGCAGCCAAACAGAGACAGGGCCCGGCTACACCTTC. This gives the protein CASSQTETGPGYTF.

This clonotype was seen once. A much larger clone lies a single base off, so this may be a read error. The chain is built from TRBV7-8 and TRBJ2-5; 7 positions agree with TRBD2. V dropped 2 bases and J dropped 5; count of bases not matched to a gene: 8. CDR3 length: 15 residues. Germline CDR1 SGHVS, CDR2 FQNEAQ. Written as DNA, the CDR3 is TGTGCCAGCAGCTTACGGCCAGCCGGGAGGGAGACCCAGTACTTC. Residues: CASSLRPAGRETQYF. Full variable domain (missing parts from reference TRBV7-8 and TRBJ2-5): GAGVSQSPRYKVAKRGQDVALRCDPISGHVSLFWYQQALGQGPEFLTYFQNEAQLDKSGLPSDRFFAERPEGSVSTLKIQRTQQEDSAVYLCASSLRPAGRETQYFGPGTRLLVL.

The V and J genes are TRBV29-1 and TRBJ1-1; 10 bases align to TRBD1. CDR1 is SQVTM and CDR2 is ANQGSEA in the germline V gene. V gave up 6 bases and J gave up 6 bases; unmatched junction bases: 10. CDR3 length: 14 residues. The CDR3 DNA sequence: TGCAGCGTAGCTAAGACAGGGGGCTCGGCTGAAGCTTTCTTT. Translation gives CSVAKTGGSAEAFF.

The sample holds many counts of this clonotype. This sequence joins TRBV20-1 and TRBJ2-1; 9 nucleotides line up with TRBD2. CDR3 length: 15 amino acids. V trimming: 3 bases; J trimming: 7 bases; junction bases outside the gene matches: 10. Germline values: CDR1 DFQATT, CDR2 SNEGSKA (reference sequence). CDR3 coding DNA: TGCAGTGCTAGGATTAGCGGGAGAAGGGAGAATGAGCAGTTCTTC. Its translation: CSARISGRRENEQFF.

CDR3 loop: CASSLAGQTDDTQYF. The CDR3 bases are TGTGCCAGCAGCTTAGCGGGACAGACGGATGATACGCAGTATTTT. This chain connects TRBV7-9 to TRBJ2-3, with 7 positions matching TRBD1. This CDR3 comprises 15 residues. The germline gives CDR1 SEHNR, CDR2 FQNEAQ (reference sequence). V was pared by 0 bases and J by 6 bases, with 6 bases of the junction left unmatched.

There are many counts of this clonotype. J is TRBJ2-1 and V is TRBV7-9; D possibly corresponds to TRBD1 (6 bases). Germline V gene lookup returns CDR1 SEHNR and CDR2 FQNEAQ (reference sequence). Trimming left V 4 bases short and J 6 bases short, with 16 bases between. The CDR3 is 15 residues long. In DNA form, the CDR3 reads TGTGCCAGCAGCTCCCCCCGGACAGTCTTCAATGAGCAGTTCTTC. It is translated as CASSSPRTVFNEQFF.

This clonotype has only a few counts. The chain uses TRBV5-1 and TRBJ2-7; tentative D call: TRBD2 (6 bases). Trimming shortened V by 7 bases and J by 5 bases, and 13 bases separated the two germline ends. CDR3 length: 12 amino acids. From germline, CDR1 is SGHRS and CDR2 YFSETQ. Here the CDR3 reads CASGTDRHEQYF. The CDR3 region has the DNA TGCGCCAGCGGGACTGACCGACACGAGCAGTACTTC. The whole variable domain, filled in from reference TRBV5-1 and TRBJ2-7, reads KAGVTQTPRYLIKTRGQQVTLSCSPISGHRSVSWYQQTPGQGLQFLFEYFSETQRNKGNFPGRFSGRQFSNSRSEMNVSTLELGDSALYLCASGTDRHEQYFGPGTRLTVT.

This clonotype turned up a few times. This chain connects TRBV4-1 to TRBJ1-2; 7 nucleotides agree with TRBD1. V shed 4 bases, J shed 6 bases, and the junction held 5 bases outside the gene matches. Germline CDR1 MGHRA, CDR2 YSYEKL. The CDR3 length is 13 residues. The CDR3 nucleotides read TGCGCCAGCAGCCCACGACAGGGTGATGGCTACACCTTC. Amino acids: CASSPRQGDGYTF.